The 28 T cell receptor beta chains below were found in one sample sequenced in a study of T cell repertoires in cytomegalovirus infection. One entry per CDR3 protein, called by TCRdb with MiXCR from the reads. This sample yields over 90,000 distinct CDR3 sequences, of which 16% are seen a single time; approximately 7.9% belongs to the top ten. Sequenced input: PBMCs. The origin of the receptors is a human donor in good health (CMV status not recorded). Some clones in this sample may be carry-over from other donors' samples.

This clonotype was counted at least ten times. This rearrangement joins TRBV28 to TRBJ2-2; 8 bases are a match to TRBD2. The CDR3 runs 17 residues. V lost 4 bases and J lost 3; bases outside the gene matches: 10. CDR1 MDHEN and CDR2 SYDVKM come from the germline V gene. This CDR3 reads CASSSPTSVVDTGELFF. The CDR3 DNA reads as TGTGCCAGCAGTTCCCCGACTAGCGTAGTCGACACCGGGGAGCTGTTTTTT.

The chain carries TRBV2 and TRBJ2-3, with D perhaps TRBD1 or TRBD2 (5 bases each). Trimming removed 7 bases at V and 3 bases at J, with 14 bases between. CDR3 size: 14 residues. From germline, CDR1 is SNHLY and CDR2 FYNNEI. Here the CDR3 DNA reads TGTGCCAGCAAGGGACGGTTGAGTACAGATACGCAGTATTTT. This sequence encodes CASKGRLSTDTQYF.

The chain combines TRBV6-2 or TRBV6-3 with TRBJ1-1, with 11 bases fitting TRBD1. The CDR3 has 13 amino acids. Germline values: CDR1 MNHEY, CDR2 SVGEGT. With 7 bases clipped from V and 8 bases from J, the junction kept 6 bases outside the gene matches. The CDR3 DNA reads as TGTGCCAGCAATCGGGACAGGGGGAACGAAGCTTTCTTT. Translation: CASNRDRGNEAFF.

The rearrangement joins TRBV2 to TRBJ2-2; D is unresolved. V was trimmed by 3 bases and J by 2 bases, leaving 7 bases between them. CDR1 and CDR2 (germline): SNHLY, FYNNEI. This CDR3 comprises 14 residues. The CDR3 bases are TGTGCCAGCAGTGAGGTGTTTAACACCGGGGAGCTGTTTTTT. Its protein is CASSEVFNTGELFF.

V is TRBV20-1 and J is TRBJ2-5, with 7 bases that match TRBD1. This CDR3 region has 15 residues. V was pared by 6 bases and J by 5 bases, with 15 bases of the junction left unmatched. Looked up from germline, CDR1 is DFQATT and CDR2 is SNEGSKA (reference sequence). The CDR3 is CSAPPTGRGPETQYF. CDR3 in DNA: TGCAGTGCCCCCCCAACTGGTAGGGGGCCCGAGACCCAGTACTTC.

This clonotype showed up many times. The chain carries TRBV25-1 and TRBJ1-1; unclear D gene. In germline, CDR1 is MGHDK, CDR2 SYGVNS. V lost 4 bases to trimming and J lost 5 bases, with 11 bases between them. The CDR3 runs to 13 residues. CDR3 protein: CASSGWSGTEAFF. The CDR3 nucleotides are TGTGCCAGCAGTGGGTGGAGTGGTACTGAAGCTTTCTTT. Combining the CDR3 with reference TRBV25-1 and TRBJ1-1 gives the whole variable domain EADIYQTPRYLVIGTGKKITLECSQTMGHDKMYWYQQDPGMELHLIHYSYGVNSTEKGDLSSESTVSRIRTEHFPLTLESARPSHTSQYLCASSGWSGTEAFFGQGTRLTVV.

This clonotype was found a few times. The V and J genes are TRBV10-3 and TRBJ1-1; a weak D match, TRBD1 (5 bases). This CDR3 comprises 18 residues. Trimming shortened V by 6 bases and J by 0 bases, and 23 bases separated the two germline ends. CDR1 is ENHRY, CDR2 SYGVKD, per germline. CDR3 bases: TGTGCCATCAGGGATCCGGCGCCCGCCTGGGGGATGAACACTGAAGCTTTCTTT. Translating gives CAIRDPAPAWGMNTEAFF.

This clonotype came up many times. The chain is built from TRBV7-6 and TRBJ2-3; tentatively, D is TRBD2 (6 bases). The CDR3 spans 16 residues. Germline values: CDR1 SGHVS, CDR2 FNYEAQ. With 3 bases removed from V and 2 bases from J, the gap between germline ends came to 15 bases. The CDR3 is CASSLENGGLTDTQYF. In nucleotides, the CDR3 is TGTGCCAGCAGCTTGGAAAACGGGGGTCTCACAGATACGCAGTATTTT.

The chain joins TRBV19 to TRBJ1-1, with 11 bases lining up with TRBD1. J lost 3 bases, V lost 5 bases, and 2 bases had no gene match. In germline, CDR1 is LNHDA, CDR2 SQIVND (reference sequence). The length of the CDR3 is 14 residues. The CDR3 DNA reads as TGTGCCAGTAGTGTGGACAGGGGGCACACTGAAGCTTTCTTT. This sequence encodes CASSVDRGHTEAFF.

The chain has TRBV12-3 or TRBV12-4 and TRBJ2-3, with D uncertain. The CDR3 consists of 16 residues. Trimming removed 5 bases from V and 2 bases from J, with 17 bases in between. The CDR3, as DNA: TGTGCCAGCAGTCCCACCTACAGCCCCCTCACAGATACGCAGTATTTT. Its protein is CASSPTYSPLTDTQYF.

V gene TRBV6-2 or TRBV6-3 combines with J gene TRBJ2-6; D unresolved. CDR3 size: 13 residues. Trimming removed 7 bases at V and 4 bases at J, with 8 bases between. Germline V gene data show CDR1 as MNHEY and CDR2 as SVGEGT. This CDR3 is CASKGTGANVLTF. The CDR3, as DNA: TGTGCCAGCAAGGGAACCGGGGCCAACGTCCTGACTTTC.

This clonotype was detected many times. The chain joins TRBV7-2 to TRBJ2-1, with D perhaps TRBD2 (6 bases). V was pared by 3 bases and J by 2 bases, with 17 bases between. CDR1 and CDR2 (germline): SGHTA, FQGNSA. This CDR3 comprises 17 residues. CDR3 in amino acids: CASSLIPPPSAYNEQFF. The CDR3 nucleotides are TGTGCCAGCAGCTTGATCCCCCCCCCTAGCGCCTACAATGAGCAGTTCTTC.

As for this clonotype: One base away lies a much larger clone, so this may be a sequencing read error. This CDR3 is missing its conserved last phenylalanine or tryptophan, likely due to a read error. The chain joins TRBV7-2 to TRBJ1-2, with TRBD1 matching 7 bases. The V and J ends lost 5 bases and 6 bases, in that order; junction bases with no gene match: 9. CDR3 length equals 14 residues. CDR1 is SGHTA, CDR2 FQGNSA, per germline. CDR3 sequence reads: CASSTRQGAHGYTI. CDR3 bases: TGTGCCAGCAGCACCAGACAGGGTGCGCATGGCTACACCATC.

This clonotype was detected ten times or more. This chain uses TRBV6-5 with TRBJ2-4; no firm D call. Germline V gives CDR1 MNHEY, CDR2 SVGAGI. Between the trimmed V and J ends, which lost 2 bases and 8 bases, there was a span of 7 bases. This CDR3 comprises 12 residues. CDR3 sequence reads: CASSYKGDIQYF. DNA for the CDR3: TGTGCCAGCAGTTACAAGGGTGACATTCAGTACTTC.

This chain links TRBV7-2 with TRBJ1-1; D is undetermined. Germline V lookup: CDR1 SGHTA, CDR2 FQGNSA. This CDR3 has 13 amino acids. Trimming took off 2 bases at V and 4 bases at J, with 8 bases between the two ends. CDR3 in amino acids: CASSLTVPTEAFF. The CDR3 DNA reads TGTGCCAGCAGCTTAACAGTCCCCACTGAAGCTTTCTTT.

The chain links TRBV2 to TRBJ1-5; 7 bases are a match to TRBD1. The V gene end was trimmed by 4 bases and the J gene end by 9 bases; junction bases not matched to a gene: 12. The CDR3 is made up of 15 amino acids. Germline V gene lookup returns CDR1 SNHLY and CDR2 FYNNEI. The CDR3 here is CASSAGTDTQGPQHF. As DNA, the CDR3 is TGTGCCAGCAGTGCCGGGACAGATACTCAGGGGCCCCAGCATTTT.

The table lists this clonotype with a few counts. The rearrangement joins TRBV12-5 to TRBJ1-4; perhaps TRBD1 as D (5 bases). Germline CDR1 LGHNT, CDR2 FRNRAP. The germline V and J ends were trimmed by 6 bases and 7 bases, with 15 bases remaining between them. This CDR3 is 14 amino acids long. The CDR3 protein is CASGAYGGVEKLFF. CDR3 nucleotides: TGTGCTAGTGGCGCCTATGGGGGTGTTGAAAAACTGTTTTTT.

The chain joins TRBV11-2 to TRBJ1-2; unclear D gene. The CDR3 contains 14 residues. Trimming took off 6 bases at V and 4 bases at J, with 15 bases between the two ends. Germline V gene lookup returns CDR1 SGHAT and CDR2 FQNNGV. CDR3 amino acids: CASRSSATAYGYTF. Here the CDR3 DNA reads TGTGCCAGCAGGTCTAGCGCTACTGCCTATGGCTACACCTTC.

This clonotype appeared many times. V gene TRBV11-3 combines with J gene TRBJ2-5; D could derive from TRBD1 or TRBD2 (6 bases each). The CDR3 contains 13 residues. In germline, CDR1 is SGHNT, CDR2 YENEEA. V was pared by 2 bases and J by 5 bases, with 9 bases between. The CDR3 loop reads CASSLSGAETQYF. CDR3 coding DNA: TGTGCCAGCAGCTTATCGGGGGCCGAGACCCAGTACTTC.

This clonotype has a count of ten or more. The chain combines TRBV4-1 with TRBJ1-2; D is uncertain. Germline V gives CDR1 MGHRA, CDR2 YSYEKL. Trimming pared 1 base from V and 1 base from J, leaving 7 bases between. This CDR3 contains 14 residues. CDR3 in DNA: TGCGCCAGCAGCCAAGTGTGGAGTAACTATGGCTACACCTTC. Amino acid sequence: CASSQVWSNYGYTF.

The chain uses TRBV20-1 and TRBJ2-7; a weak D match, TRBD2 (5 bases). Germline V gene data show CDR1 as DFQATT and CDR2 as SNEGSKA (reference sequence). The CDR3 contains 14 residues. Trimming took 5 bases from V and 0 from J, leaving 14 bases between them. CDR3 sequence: CSARTGWASYEQYF. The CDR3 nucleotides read TGCAGTGCTCGGACGGGGTGGGCCTCCTACGAGCAGTACTTC.

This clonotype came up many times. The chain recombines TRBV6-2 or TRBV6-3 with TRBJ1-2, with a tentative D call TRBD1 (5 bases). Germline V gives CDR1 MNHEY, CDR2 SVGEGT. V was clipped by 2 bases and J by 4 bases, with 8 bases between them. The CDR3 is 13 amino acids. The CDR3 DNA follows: TGTGCCAGCAGTTACGGGACGCCCTATGGCTACACCTTC. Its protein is CASSYGTPYGYTF.

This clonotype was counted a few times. CDR3 coding DNA: TGCAGCGTCCCGACCATAGGGGAAAACACTGAAGCTTTCTTT. Translating gives CSVPTIGENTEAFF. V gene TRBV29-1 combines with J gene TRBJ1-1; D possibly corresponds to TRBD1 (5 bases). Per the germline V gene, CDR1 is SQVTM and CDR2 is ANQGSEA. The ends were cut back, 6 bases at V and 2 bases at J, with 16 bases in the middle. This CDR3 comprises 14 residues.

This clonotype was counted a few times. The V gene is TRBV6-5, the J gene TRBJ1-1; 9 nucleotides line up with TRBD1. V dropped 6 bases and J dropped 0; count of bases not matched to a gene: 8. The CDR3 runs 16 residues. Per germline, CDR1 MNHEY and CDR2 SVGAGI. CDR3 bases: TGTGCCAGCAGGGCCGGGACAGGGCCTTTGAACACTGAAGCTTTCTTT. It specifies CASRAGTGPLNTEAFF.

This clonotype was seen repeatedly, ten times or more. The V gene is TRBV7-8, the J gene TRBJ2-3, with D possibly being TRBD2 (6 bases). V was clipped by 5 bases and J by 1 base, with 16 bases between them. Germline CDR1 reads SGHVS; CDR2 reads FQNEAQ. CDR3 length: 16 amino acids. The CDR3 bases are TGTGCCAGCAGCCCAGGCGCGGGGTGGGGCACAGATACGCAGTATTTT. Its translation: CASSPGAGWGTDTQYF.

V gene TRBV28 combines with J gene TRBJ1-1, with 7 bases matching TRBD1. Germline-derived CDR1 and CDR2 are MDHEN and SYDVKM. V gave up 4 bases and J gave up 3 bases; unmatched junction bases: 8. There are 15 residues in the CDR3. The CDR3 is CASSWGRGTDTEAFF. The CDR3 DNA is TGTGCCAGCAGTTGGGGCAGGGGGACGGACACTGAAGCTTTCTTT.

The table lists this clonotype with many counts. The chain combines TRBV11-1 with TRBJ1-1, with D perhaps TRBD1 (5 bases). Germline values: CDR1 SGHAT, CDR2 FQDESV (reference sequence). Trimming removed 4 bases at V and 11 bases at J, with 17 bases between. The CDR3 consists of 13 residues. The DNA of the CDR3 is TGTGCCAGCAGCTCCACCGGGACCACGGTCGCTTTCTTT. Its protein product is CASSSTGTTVAFF.

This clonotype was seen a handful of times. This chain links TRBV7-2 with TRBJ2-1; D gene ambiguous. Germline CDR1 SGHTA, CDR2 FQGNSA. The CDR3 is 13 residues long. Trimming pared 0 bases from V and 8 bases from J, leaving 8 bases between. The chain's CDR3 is CASSLAIEYEQFF. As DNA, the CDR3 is TGTGCCAGCAGCTTAGCGATAGAATATGAGCAGTTCTTC.